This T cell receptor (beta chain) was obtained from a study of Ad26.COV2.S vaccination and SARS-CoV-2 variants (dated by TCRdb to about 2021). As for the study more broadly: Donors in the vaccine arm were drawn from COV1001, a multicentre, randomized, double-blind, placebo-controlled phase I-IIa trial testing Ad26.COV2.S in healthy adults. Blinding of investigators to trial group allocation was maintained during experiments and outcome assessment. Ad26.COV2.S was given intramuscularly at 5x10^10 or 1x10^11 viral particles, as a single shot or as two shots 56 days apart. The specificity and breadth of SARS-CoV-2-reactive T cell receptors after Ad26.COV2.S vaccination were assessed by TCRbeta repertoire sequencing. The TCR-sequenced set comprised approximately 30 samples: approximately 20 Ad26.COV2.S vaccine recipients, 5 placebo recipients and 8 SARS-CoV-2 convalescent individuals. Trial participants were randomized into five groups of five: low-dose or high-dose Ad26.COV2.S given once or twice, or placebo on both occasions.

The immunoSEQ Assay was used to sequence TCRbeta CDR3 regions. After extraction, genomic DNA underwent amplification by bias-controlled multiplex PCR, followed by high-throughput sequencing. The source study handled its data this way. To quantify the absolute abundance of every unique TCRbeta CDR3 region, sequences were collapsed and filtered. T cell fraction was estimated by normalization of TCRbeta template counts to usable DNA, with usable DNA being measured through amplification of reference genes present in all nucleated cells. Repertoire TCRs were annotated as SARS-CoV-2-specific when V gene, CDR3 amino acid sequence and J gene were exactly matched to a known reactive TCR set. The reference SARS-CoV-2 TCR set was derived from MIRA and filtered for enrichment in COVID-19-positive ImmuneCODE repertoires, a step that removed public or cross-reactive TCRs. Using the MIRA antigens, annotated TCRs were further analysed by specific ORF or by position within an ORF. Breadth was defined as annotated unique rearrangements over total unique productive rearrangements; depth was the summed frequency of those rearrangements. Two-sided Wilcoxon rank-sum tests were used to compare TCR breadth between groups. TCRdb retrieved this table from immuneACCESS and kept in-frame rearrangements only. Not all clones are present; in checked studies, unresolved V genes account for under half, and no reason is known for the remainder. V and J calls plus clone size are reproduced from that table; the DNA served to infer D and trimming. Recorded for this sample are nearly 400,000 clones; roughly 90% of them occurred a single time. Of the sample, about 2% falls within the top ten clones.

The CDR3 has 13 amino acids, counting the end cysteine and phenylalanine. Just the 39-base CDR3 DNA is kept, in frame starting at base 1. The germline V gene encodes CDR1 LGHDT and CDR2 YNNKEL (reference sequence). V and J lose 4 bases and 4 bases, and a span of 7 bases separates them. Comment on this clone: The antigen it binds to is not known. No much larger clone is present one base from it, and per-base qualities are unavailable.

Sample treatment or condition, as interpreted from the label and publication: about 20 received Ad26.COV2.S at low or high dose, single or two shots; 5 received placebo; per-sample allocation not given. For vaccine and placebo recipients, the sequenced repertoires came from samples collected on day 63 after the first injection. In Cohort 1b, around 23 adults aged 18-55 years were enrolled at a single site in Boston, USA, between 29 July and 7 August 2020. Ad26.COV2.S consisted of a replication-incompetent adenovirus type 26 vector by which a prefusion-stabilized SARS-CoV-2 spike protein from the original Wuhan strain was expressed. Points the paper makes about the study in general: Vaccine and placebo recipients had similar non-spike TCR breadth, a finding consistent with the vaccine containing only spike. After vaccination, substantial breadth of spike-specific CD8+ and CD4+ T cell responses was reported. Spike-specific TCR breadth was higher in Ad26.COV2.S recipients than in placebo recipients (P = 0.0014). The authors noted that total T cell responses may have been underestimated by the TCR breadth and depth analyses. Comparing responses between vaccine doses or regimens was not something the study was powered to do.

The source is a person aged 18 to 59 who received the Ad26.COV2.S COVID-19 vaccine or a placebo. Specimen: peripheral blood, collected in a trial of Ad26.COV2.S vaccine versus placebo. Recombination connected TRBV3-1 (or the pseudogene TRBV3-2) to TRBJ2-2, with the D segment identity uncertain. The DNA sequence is TGTGCCAGCAGCCTCCATTCCACCGGGGAGCTGTTTTTT. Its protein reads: CASSLHSTGELFF.